This T cell receptor (beta chain) appears in the sequencing data of a study (dated by TCRdb to between 2014 and 2017). In the study overall: Whether tumor-infiltrating Tregs in breast cancer are recruited from blood Tregs or converted in situ from other CD4+ T cell subsets was tested.

Cut back by 4 bases and 1 base, the V and J ends lie 12 bases apart. Taken from the germline V gene, the CDR1 and CDR2 loops are SGHNT and YENEEA. Measured from the cysteine to the phenylalanine, the CDR3 is 15 residues long. The DNA shown is the 45-base CDR3, in frame from base 1. The memory CD4+ T cell population was isolated based on a CD4+CD45RO+CD25- phenotype. Tregs, naive and memory CD4+ T cells from tumor, blood and ipsilateral draining lymph nodes of 4 or 5 breast cancer patients underwent full-length TCR alpha and beta sequencing. Tumor tissue and lymph nodes obtained from ipsilateral axillary dissection were perfused with PBS, minced and then digested with collagenase I and hyaluronidase. Sorted cell populations were confirmed by FACS to exceed 90% purity. General conclusions and limits of the study: The greatest overlap of tumor-infiltrating Treg TCR alpha and beta sequences was with tumor naive CD4+ T cells, followed next by blood naive CD4+ T cells. The larger-cohort validation was restricted to a single TCR beta V-J rearrangement rather than whole repertoires. Tumor memory CD4+ T cell TCR gene usage was found to cluster with blood and lymph node memory CD4+ cells and with lymph node naive CD4+ cells.

Full-length TCR variable regions were amplified by 5' RACE PCR using constant-region reverse primers, and then by semi-nested PCR using Nested Universal Primer A. The ReliaPrep RNA Cell Miniprep System was used to extract total RNA, which was then reverse transcribed into 5'RACE-ready cDNA with the SMARTer RACE 5'/3' Kit. Multiplex adaptors were used to barcode full-length TCR alpha and beta libraries, and the barcoded libraries were sequenced on an Illumina MiSeq. The paper's processing steps were these. For each of nine subset-tissue groups, sequencing data from the five patients were combined, and the groups were compared by unsupervised clustering of TCR gene usage. The Morisita-Horn index, with shared sequences weighted by their contribution to each repertoire, was used to calculate repertoire similarity. TCRdb ran its own pipeline on the public reads, namely fastp trimming at Q25 and MiXCR clone calling, and kept in-frame beta chains. Rows are unified per CDR3 protein, each entry keeping the most common DNA and genes. These V and J calls are TCRdb output, not the study's own analysis. Recorded for this sample are 35,000 to 50,000 distinct CDR3 sequences; roughly 31% of them occurred a single time. Roughly 4.1% of the sample is taken by the ten largest.

For this clonotype: The antigen this receptor binds is unknown. The sample holds no much larger clone one base away, and base qualities are not on file.

This receptor was obtained from a female donor with breast cancer. Specimen: tumor-infiltrating memory CD4+ T cells sorted from the breast tumor. This specimen's cell subset or site label, per the study, means: memory CD4+ T cells, CD4+CD45RO+CD25-. The rearranged segments are TRBV11-3 and TRBJ2-3; TRBD2 is perhaps the D gene, given 6 matching bases. The sequenced DNA: TGTGCCAGCAGCTCCGGGGGACCCCGCACAGATACGCAGTATTTT. This is translated as CASSSGGPRTDTQYF.